Following are 30 T cell receptor beta chains from one sample sequenced in a study of blood T cells in healthy people across ages. Primers used in a second PCR of about 6 to 11 cycles were a sample-barcoded 5' primer and a J-beta primer mix. One entry per CDR3 protein, called by TCRdb with MiXCR from the 5' RACE reads. The sample comprises about a million distinct CDR3 sequences, 35% to 40% of which are singletons, and 13% rests with the top ten. Sequencing input: blood. The receptors were sampled from a man aged 18 to 29 in good health.

The rearrangement links TRBV28 to TRBJ2-1, with D tentatively TRBD1 or TRBD2 (5 bases each). The CDR3 runs 14 residues. Germline-derived CDR1 and CDR2 are MDHEN and SYDVKM. V gave up 8 bases and J gave up 4 bases, with 15 bases separating them. The CDR3 is CASHRDGVYNEQFF. CDR3 nucleotide sequence: TGTGCCAGCCACCGGGACGGAGTATACAATGAGCAGTTCTTC. Full variable domain (missing parts from reference TRBV28 and TRBJ2-1): DVKVTQSSRYLVKRTGEKVFLECVQDMDHENMFWYRQDPGLGLRLIYFSYDVKMKEKGDIPEGYSVSREKKERFSLILESASTNQTSMYLCASHRDGVYNEQFFGPGTRLTVL.

The V call is TRBV5-1, the J call TRBJ2-7; no clear D gene. Trimming pared 4 bases from V and 4 bases from J, leaving 15 bases between. This CDR3 is 14 amino acids long. Germline V gene sequence: CDR1 SGHRS, CDR2 YFSETQ. This CDR3 is CASSPEMTYYEQYF. The CDR3 nucleotides are TGCGCCAGCAGCCCAGAAATGACTTATTACGAGCAGTACTTC.

The V call is TRBV4-1, the J call TRBJ2-4; D is ambiguous. From germline, CDR1 is MGHRA and CDR2 YSYEKL. V shed 4 bases and J shed 8 bases, with 12 bases lying between them. The CDR3 contains 13 residues. For the CDR3, the DNA is TGCGCCAGCAGCCCGAACCGGGTTGACATTCAGTACTTC. Amino acids: CASSPNRVDIQYF.

This clonotype was seen a handful of times. The chain links TRBV25-1 to TRBJ1-1; D is unresolved. The CDR3 is 17 amino acids. Trimming stripped 0 bases from V and 7 bases from J, with 21 bases between. The germline gives CDR1 MGHDK, CDR2 SYGVNS. The CDR3 sequence is CASSEYRNPAGALEAFF. CDR3 coding DNA: TGTGCCAGCAGTGAATATAGGAATCCGGCAGGCGCCCTTGAAGCTTTCTTT.

This clonotype was detected only a few times. This sequence joins TRBV6-2 or TRBV6-3 and TRBJ2-3; 10 bases are a match to TRBD2. Germline loops: CDR1 MNHEY, CDR2 SVGEGT. Germline trimming cut 2 bases from V and 4 bases from J; bases unmatched to any gene: 18. The CDR3 has 20 residues. The CDR3 DNA sequence: TGTGCCAGCAGTTACCCTCTCGACAGCGGGGGGGCTAGGGTGCCAGATACGCAGTATTTT. Protein sequence: CASSYPLDSGGARVPDTQYF.

This clonotype was seen a few times. This chain joins TRBV7-2 and TRBJ2-2; D remains ambiguous. V lost 4 bases and J 0 bases, leaving 6 bases between the germline ends. This CDR3 is built from 14 residues. CDR1 and CDR2 (germline): SGHTA, FQGNSA. The CDR3 nucleotides are TGTGCCAGCAGCTCACAGTCGAACACCGGGGAGCTGTTTTTT. Its protein is CASSSQSNTGELFF.

This chain uses TRBV6-2 or TRBV6-3 with TRBJ1-1; D is perhaps TRBD1 (6 bases). Germline-derived CDR1 and CDR2 are MNHEY and SVGEGT. V was trimmed by 7 bases and J by 3 bases, leaving 18 bases between them. The CDR3 contains 15 residues. The CDR3 here is CASTPLGGYDTEAFF. The CDR3 DNA reads as TGTGCCAGCACCCCGCTAGGGGGGTATGACACTGAAGCTTTCTTT.

The V gene is TRBV9, the J gene TRBJ2-5, with D tentatively TRBD2 (5 bases). CDR1 SGDLS and CDR2 YYNGEE come from the germline V gene. The CDR3 extends over 13 amino acids. With 2 bases removed from V and 11 bases from J, the gap between germline ends came to 16 bases. CDR3 residues: CASSVGNSNEQYF. For the CDR3, the DNA is TGTGCCAGCAGCGTCGGGAATTCCAATGAGCAGTACTTC.

The sample holds one count of this clonotype. This rearrangement joins TRBV20-1 to TRBJ2-3; no firm D call. V was clipped by 6 bases and J by 1 base, with 20 bases between them. Germline-derived CDR1 and CDR2 are DFQATT and SNEGSKA (reference sequence). The CDR3 is 16 amino acids. CDR3 region: CSATVPGSKGTDTQYF. In DNA, the CDR3 is TGCAGTGCCACGGTACCAGGTTCTAAGGGCACAGATACGCAGTATTTT.

The rearrangement links TRBV20-1 to TRBJ2-4; 9 bases agree with TRBD1. V shed 0 bases and J 13 bases; nucleotides not matched to a gene: 10. The germline V gene encodes CDR1 DFQATT and CDR2 SNEGSKA (reference sequence). This CDR3 has 14 amino acids. Here the CDR3 DNA reads TGCAGTGCTAGAGATCACGGGACAGGGTACGGGCAGTACTTC. Translating gives CSARDHGTGYGQYF.

The table lists this clonotype with a few counts. The chain recombines TRBV20-1 with TRBJ1-1; D is unresolved. V lost 1 base and J lost 10, with 16 bases in between. Looked up from germline, CDR1 is DFQATT and CDR2 is SNEGSKA (reference sequence). The CDR3 has 13 residues. In nucleotides, the CDR3 is TGCAGTGCTAGAGGTGATAGGGAGCGCTCAGCTTTCTTT. This encodes CSARGDRERSAFF.

This clonotype was seen a few times. The chain recombines TRBV9 with TRBJ1-1; weak D call: TRBD1 (5 bases). V gave up 1 base and J gave up 1 base, with 11 bases separating them. Germline values: CDR1 SGDLS, CDR2 YYNGEE. The CDR3 contains 15 residues. As DNA, the CDR3 is TGTGCCAGCAGCGTACAAACGGGGGAGAACACTGAAGCTTTCTTT. As protein: CASSVQTGENTEAFF. The whole variable domain, filled in from reference TRBV9 and TRBJ1-1, reads DSGVTQTPKHLITATGQRVTLRCSPRSGDLSVYWYQQSLDQGLQFLIQYYNGEERAKGNILERFSAQQFPDLHSELNLSSLELGDSALYFCASSVQTGENTEAFFGQGTRLTVV.

As regards this clonotype: A much larger clone lies a single base off, so this may be a read error. V gene TRBV6-6 combines with J gene TRBJ1-6; D may be TRBD1 (5 bases). The CDR3 is 12 residues long. Per germline, CDR1 MNHNY and CDR2 SVGAGI (reference sequence). The V end was cut by 6 bases, the J end by 10 bases, with 10 bases between. The CDR3 reads CASRFRDSPLHF. CDR3 coding DNA: TGTGCCAGCAGGTTTAGGGACTCACCCCTCCACTTT.

At least ten counts were recorded for this clonotype. The chain links TRBV10-3 to TRBJ1-2; maybe TRBD1 (5 bases). V dropped 6 bases and J dropped 7 bases, with 12 bases sitting between them. Germline CDR1 reads ENHRY; CDR2 reads SYGVKD. The CDR3 is 12 residues long. For the CDR3, the DNA is TGTGCCATCAGGGAGGACAACCCTGGCTACACCTTC. Translating it yields CAIREDNPGYTF.

This clonotype was seen more than once but under ten times. The J gene is TRBJ2-1, the V gene TRBV4-1, with D possibly TRBD2 on 5 matching bases. Trimming stripped 3 bases from V and 2 bases from J, with 11 bases between. Germline CDR1 and CDR2: MGHRA and YSYEKL. This CDR3 has 15 amino acids. DNA for the CDR3: TGCGCCAGCAGCCAGACCCCCGGGACCTACAATGAGCAGTTCTTC. Its protein product is CASSQTPGTYNEQFF.

The gene calls are TRBV29-1 and TRBJ1-1, with D perhaps TRBD1 (5 bases). V lost 7 bases to trimming and J lost 1 base, with 16 bases between them. The CDR3 has 14 amino acids. CDR1 SQVTM and CDR2 ANQGSEA come from the germline V gene. CDR3 sequence: CSAEPGRQNTEAFF. CDR3 DNA sequence: TGCAGCGCAGAGCCGGGACGGCAGAACACTGAAGCTTTCTTT.

The chain is built from TRBV5-1 and TRBJ2-5; no clear D. The CDR3 loop spans 15 amino acids. CDR1 is SGHRS, CDR2 YFSETQ, per germline. V lost 0 bases and J lost 11, with 20 bases in between. CDR3 sequence reads: CASSLGAFVSDEQYF. Here the CDR3 DNA reads TGCGCCAGCAGCTTGGGGGCTTTTGTGAGCGATGAGCAGTACTTC.

The chain recombines TRBV3-1 with TRBJ1-1, with D unclear. Trimming pared 0 bases from V and 2 bases from J, leaving 19 bases between. The CDR3 has 18 amino acids. Germline V gives CDR1 LGHDT, CDR2 YNNKEL (reference sequence). The DNA of the CDR3 is TGTGCCAGCAGCCAAGATTACGTTAGGGCAGGAGTAAACACTGAAGCTTTCTTT. It translates to CASSQDYVRAGVNTEAFF.

This clonotype was counted between two and nine times. V gene TRBV30 combines with J gene TRBJ1-2, with D maybe TRBD1 (5 bases). CDR1 and CDR2 (germline): GTSNPN, SVGIG (reference sequence). Trimming took 6 bases from V and 5 from J, leaving 16 bases between them. CDR3 length: 13 residues. The CDR3 bases are TGTGCCTGCAAGGCGGGGCGGGATTATGGCTACACCTTC. As protein: CACKAGRDYGYTF.

This clonotype was counted between two and nine times. J is TRBJ2-1 and V is TRBV11-2; D might be TRBD1 or TRBD2, each matching 5 bases. This CDR3 spans 15 amino acids. V shed 7 bases and J shed 1 base, with 14 bases lying between them. The V gene's germline CDR1 is SGHAT and CDR2 FQNNGV. Written as DNA, the CDR3 is TGTGCCAGCACCCAGGGAGCTAGATCCTACAATGAGCAGTTCTTC. Translating gives CASTQGARSYNEQFF.

The rearrangement links TRBV20-1 to TRBJ1-5; D gene uncertain. Per germline, CDR1 DFQATT and CDR2 SNEGSKA (reference sequence). Trimming took 4 bases from V and 3 from J, leaving 10 bases between them. The CDR3 is 13 amino acids. CDR3 protein: CSAISQLNQPQHF. The CDR3 region has the DNA TGCAGTGCTATTAGCCAGCTCAATCAGCCCCAGCATTTT.

This clonotype has a handful of counts. The rearrangement joins TRBV3-1 to TRBJ2-4; D gene uncertain. Trimming left V 1 base short and J 6 bases short, with 10 bases between. Germline assignment: CDR1 LGHDT and CDR2 YNNKEL (reference sequence). There are 14 residues in the CDR3. CDR3 DNA: TGTGCCAGCAGCCAAGTCGGTCGGGCAAACATTCAGTACTTC. Residues: CASSQVGRANIQYF.

The rearrangement links TRBV4-3 to TRBJ1-1; tentative D call: TRBD1 (5 bases). The germline V gene has CDR1 LGHNA and CDR2 YSLEER. Trimming took off 0 bases at V and 6 bases at J, with 8 bases between the two ends. This CDR3 has 13 residues. The DNA for the CDR3 is TGCGCCAGCAGCCAAGATGGGGCAGCTGAAGCTTTCTTT. Residues: CASSQDGAAEAFF.

A few counts support this clonotype. A much larger clone lies a single base off, so this may be a read error. The chain has TRBV4-1 and TRBJ2-7; D is possibly TRBD2 (5 bases). The CDR3 has 13 amino acids. Looked up from germline, CDR1 is MGHRA and CDR2 is YSYEKL. V lost 1 base, J lost 7 bases, and 11 bases lay in between. This CDR3 is CASSQGDYNEQYF. Here the CDR3 DNA reads TGCGCCAGCAGCCAAGGAGACTACAATGAGCAGTACTTC.

This clonotype has a handful of counts. V and J are TRBV20-1 and TRBJ2-5; D gene ambiguous. Near its end, the DNA agrees better with TRBJ2-7, so the J call may be wrong. Germline loops: CDR1 DFQATT, CDR2 SNEGSKA (reference sequence). This CDR3 has 12 amino acids. CDR3: CSARGRQYEQYF. The CDR3 coding sequence is TGCAGTGCTAGGGGTAGGCAATACGAGCAGTACTTC.

This clonotype was counted only a few times. The chain uses TRBV20-1 and TRBJ1-2, with D unclear. Germline-derived CDR1 and CDR2 are DFQATT and SNEGSKA (reference sequence). The CDR3 sequence is 13 residues long. V lost 1 base to trimming and J lost 4 bases, with 10 bases between them. Written as DNA, the CDR3 is TGCAGTGCTAGAGTCTCGGCAGCCTATGGCTACACCTTC. It specifies CSARVSAAYGYTF.

V usage is TRBV20-1 and J usage is TRBJ2-1, with TRBD1 as a possible D gene (6 bases). V gave up 0 bases and J gave up 13 bases, with 16 bases separating them. Germline assignment: CDR1 DFQATT and CDR2 SNEGSKA (reference sequence). The CDR3 has 13 residues. DNA for the CDR3: TGCAGTGCTAGAGATCAATCCATACAGGGACAGTTCTTC. This gives the protein CSARDQSIQGQFF.

V gene TRBV19 combines with J gene TRBJ1-5; D call uncertain. V lost 3 bases, J lost 0 bases, and 9 bases lay in between. This CDR3 spans 15 amino acids. CDR1 and CDR2 from the germline V gene are LNHDA and SQIVND (reference sequence). In nucleotides, the CDR3 is TGTGCCAGTAGTATCAGATCCCATAGCAATCAGCCCCAGCATTTT. This translates into CASSIRSHSNQPQHF. Looking up the rest from reference TRBV19 and TRBJ1-5 gives the full variable domain: DGGITQSPKYLFRKEGQNVTLSCEQNLNHDAMYWYRQDPGQGLRLIYYSQIVNDFQKGDIAEGYSVSREKKESFPLTVTSAQKNPTAFYLCASSIRSHSNQPQHFGDGTRLSIL.

The genes are TRBV20-1 and TRBJ1-2, with 8 positions matching TRBD1. The CDR3 sequence is 14 residues long. J gave up 4 bases and V 6 bases, and 10 bases lay outside the gene matches. Germline CDR1 reads DFQATT; CDR2 reads SNEGSKA (reference sequence). CDR3 bases: TGCAGTGCGGTCAGGACAGGGATTACCTATGGCTACACCTTC. Translation gives CSAVRTGITYGYTF.

The chain carries TRBV3-1 and TRBJ2-3; D gene uncertain. Between the trimmed V and J ends, which lost 2 bases and 7 bases, there was a span of 7 bases. Germline loops: CDR1 LGHDT, CDR2 YNNKEL (reference sequence). CDR3 length: 12 amino acids. The CDR3 is CASSQQPNTQYF. The CDR3 DNA reads as TGTGCCAGCAGCCAACAGCCGAATACGCAGTATTTT.